A selection of T cell receptor beta chains follows, all from one sample in a study of CD8 T cells in ankylosing spondylitis. One entry per CDR3 protein, called by TCRdb with MiXCR from the 5' RACE reads. The sample lists more than 400,000 distinct CDR3 sequences, approximately 5.3% occurring once. Material for sequencing was blood, either unsorted or a sorted T cell fraction (not recorded which). The receptors originated from a male donor with ankylosing spondylitis. The CDR3 runs from the conserved cysteine through the conserved F or W.

J | V | CDR3
TRBJ1-2 | TRBV29-1 | CSARVGESYTF
TRBJ2-3 | TRBV9 | CASSPSGGGGPTDTQYF
TRBJ1-1 | TRBV28 | CASSLRRGAEAFF
TRBJ2-1 | TRBV28 | CASSIRDRTTYNEQFF
TRBJ1-6 | TRBV5-1 | CASSFNDGGANSPLHF
TRBJ1-1 | TRBV29-1 | CSVKRVMNTEAFF
TRBJ2-7 | TRBV29-1 | CSVAASGSPNEQYF
TRBJ1-2 | TRBV9 | CASSGAGGLHYGYTF
TRBJ1-4 | TRBV28 | CASSTLLTGNEKLFF
TRBJ1-3 | TRBV29-1 | CSVERGSKRNTIYF
TRBJ2-3 | TRBV28 | CASSKGGDDTQYF
TRBJ1-4 | TRBV4-3 | CASSQDNRVGREKLFF
TRBJ2-1 | TRBV7-8 | CASSSETAVYNEQFF
TRBJ1-2 | TRBV12-3/TRBV12-4 | CASSPQGVLGYTF
TRBJ2-2 | TRBV27 | CASRAGTSGGWYTGELFF
TRBJ2-2 | TRBV5-1 | CASSLGLAGIFDTGELFF
TRBJ2-5 | TRBV7-9 | CASSRTSGLETQYF
TRBJ2-7 | TRBV18 | CASSPPRRLASHEQYF
TRBJ2-5 | TRBV7-2 | CASSISAIQETQYF
TRBJ1-5 | TRBV6-1 | CASSELGWFGNQPQHF
TRBJ2-6 | TRBV28 | CATDRAPSGANVLTF
TRBJ2-3 | TRBV11-2 | CASRVATDTQYF
TRBJ2-7 | TRBV5-1 | CASSLGPSSYEQYF
TRBJ2-5 | TRBV28 | CALRGDGQETQYF
TRBJ2-1 | TRBV3-1 | CASSQAAGLAPLDEQFF
TRBJ2-3 | TRBV29-1 | CSVGSDSGGTDTQYF
TRBJ1-1 | TRBV9 | CASSAPVADNTEAFF
TRBJ2-3 | TRBV15 | CATSNRGTDTQYF
TRBJ2-3 | TRBV29-1 | CSVLEISSTDTQYF
TRBJ1-1 | TRBV7-9 | CASSPDRMTEAFF
TRBJ1-4 | TRBV6-1 | CASTAGTVNEKLFF
TRBJ2-1 | TRBV4-3 | CASSPRRSYNEQFF
TRBJ2-5 | TRBV20-1 | CSASSPAVDLGTQYF
TRBJ2-7 | TRBV20-1 | CSARPGQFSYEQYF
TRBJ2-2 | TRBV20-1 | CSARNERENTGELFF
TRBJ1-1 | TRBV7-9 | CASSLYRANTEAFF
TRBJ2-1 | TRBV15 | CATSTPGNEQFF
TRBJ2-5 | TRBV7-9 | CASARALETQYF
TRBJ2-1 | TRBV7-2 | CASSPRRGDYNEQFF
TRBJ1-5 | TRBV6-2/TRBV6-3 | CASSGRGRQPQHF
TRBJ2-1 | TRBV5-1 | CASSFNFGVSYNEQFF